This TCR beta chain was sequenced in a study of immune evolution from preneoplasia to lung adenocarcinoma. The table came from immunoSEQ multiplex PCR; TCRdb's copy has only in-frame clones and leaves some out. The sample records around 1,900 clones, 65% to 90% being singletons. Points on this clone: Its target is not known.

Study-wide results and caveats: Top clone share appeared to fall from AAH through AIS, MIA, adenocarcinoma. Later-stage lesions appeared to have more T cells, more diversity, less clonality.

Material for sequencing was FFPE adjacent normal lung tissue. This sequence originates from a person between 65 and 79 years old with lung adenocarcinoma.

DNA for the CDR3: TGTGCCTGGAGTGACTATAGGACCGGGACCGGGGAGCTGTTTTTT. Protein product: CAWSDYRTGTGELFF. This rearrangement joins TRBV30 to TRBJ2-2; D remains ambiguous. Germline CDR1 reads GTSNPN; CDR2 reads SVGIG (reference sequence). The CDR3 contains 15 residues. Deletions cut 1 base from V and 5 bases from J, with 14 bases between.